The present T cell receptor beta chain was sequenced within a study of naive and memory T cell subsets. The SP2 primer and nested alpha and beta constant region primers amplified ligated cDNA in four rounds. TCRdb reanalysed the 5' RACE reads using MiXCR and keeps one entry per CDR3 protein. The table records 55,000 to 70,000 distinct CDR3 sequences, 6% to 8% of them present only once. Per germline, CDR1 KGHSH and CDR2 LQKENI. This CDR3 comprises 15 residues. After removal of 0 bases from V and 0 bases from J, the junction contained 0 bases not matched to a gene. A UMI-containing oligonucleotide was joined by 3' ligation to the TCR cDNA template. Input was roughly 1 to 1,100 ng of DNase-treated total RNA without cell sorting. This clonotype was seen only a few times. The antigen remains unidentified. General study findings and limits: TCR transcript changes with activation or differentiation may affect this RNA method.

The chain is built from TRBV18 and TRBJ2-7, with 9 bases matching TRBD1. This clonotype was sampled from a female donor in good health. The DNA of the CDR3 is TGTGCCAGCTCACCACCGGGACAGGGCTCCTACGAGCAGTACTTC. It codes for CASSPPGQGSYEQYF.